Following are 12 T cell receptor beta chains from one sample sequenced in a study of blood T cells in healthy people across ages. Primed by a sample-barcoded 5' primer and a J-beta primer mix, a second PCR proceeded for 7 to 11 cycles. TCRdb called the 5' RACE reads again in MiXCR, with one record for every CDR3 protein. The sample records 1.5 million to 1.8 million distinct CDR3 sequences, approximately 43% being singletons. The sequencing sample was made of blood. Receptors were obtained from a woman younger than 30 in good health.

In this sample, this clonotype turned up a few times. This chain uses TRBV7-2 with TRBJ2-1; 7 nucleotides match TRBD2. CDR1 is SGHTA and CDR2 is FQGNSA in the germline V gene. There are 13 residues in the CDR3. Trimming cost V 7 bases and J 5 bases; bases outside gene matches: 5. The CDR3 sequence is CASMGGLHNEQFF. The CDR3 DNA is TGTGCCAGCATGGGAGGGTTACACAATGAGCAGTTCTTC. Together with reference TRBV7-2 and TRBJ2-1, the CDR3 gives the full variable domain: GAGVSQSPSNKVTEKGKDVELRCDPISGHTALYWYRQSLGQGLEFLIYFQGNSAPDKSGLPSDRFSAERTGGSVSTLTIQRTQQEDSAVYLCASMGGLHNEQFFGPGTRLTVL.

J is TRBJ2-7 and V is TRBV7-9; TRBD1 aligns across 8 bases. The junction had 7 bases not matched to a gene; V was cut back by 5 bases and J by 7 bases. The CDR3 has 13 residues. Germline V lookup: CDR1 SEHNR, CDR2 FQNEAQ (reference sequence). The CDR3: CASSGGQGGEQYF. Here the CDR3 DNA reads TGTGCCAGCAGCGGAGGACAGGGTGGTGAGCAGTACTTC.

The chain uses TRBV12-3 or TRBV12-4 and TRBJ2-1; D remains ambiguous. This CDR3 comprises 18 residues. The V end lost 5 bases, the J end lost 0 bases, and 20 bases lay between the germline ends. The CDR3 DNA reads TGTGCCAGCAGTCCCCTCGACTTAACTGTGAGCTCCTACAATGAGCAGTTCTTC. Protein sequence: CASSPLDLTVSSYNEQFF.

The gene calls are TRBV7-2 and TRBJ2-3, with D possibly TRBD1 on 6 matching bases. Germline V gene sequence: CDR1 SGHTA, CDR2 FQGNSA. V was cut by 7 bases and J by 8 bases, with 19 bases left in between. The CDR3 spans 14 residues. The CDR3 here is CASTSVTFRGTQYF. Written as DNA, the CDR3 is TGTGCCAGCACCTCAGTGACATTCAGGGGTACGCAGTATTTT.

V gene TRBV10-3 combines with J gene TRBJ1-2; D is undetermined. CDR3 length: 12 residues. Per the germline V gene, CDR1 is ENHRY and CDR2 is SYGVKD. With 3 bases removed from V and 4 bases from J, the gap between germline ends came to 6 bases. The CDR3 region is CAISEVGYGYTF. For the CDR3, the DNA is TGTGCCATCAGTGAAGTGGGCTATGGCTACACCTTC.

The genes are TRBV4-3 and TRBJ2-3; 7 bases fit TRBD1. There are 15 residues in the CDR3. After removal of 4 bases from V and 5 bases from J, the junction contained 9 bases not matched to a gene. The germline V gene encodes CDR1 LGHNA and CDR2 YSLEER. CDR3 in amino acids: CASSPGTESGDTQYF. Here the CDR3 DNA reads TGCGCCAGCAGCCCCGGGACAGAAAGCGGAGATACGCAGTATTTT.

The chain employs TRBV20-1 and TRBJ2-3; 8 bases are a match to TRBD2. The V and J ends lost 6 bases and 2 bases, in that order; junction bases with no gene match: 7. CDR1 and CDR2 (germline): DFQATT, SNEGSKA (reference sequence). The CDR3 is 14 amino acids. CDR3 sequence reads: CSAVSGGYTDTQYF. CDR3 in DNA: TGCAGTGCGGTCAGCGGGGGCTACACAGATACGCAGTATTTT.

The chain couples TRBV30 to TRBJ2-5; D perhaps matches TRBD1 (5 bases). V was cut by 5 bases and J by 5 bases, with 9 bases left in between. CDR3 length: 11 amino acids. The germline gives CDR1 GTSNPN, CDR2 SVGIG (reference sequence). Here the CDR3 DNA reads TGTGCCTGGGACAGACAGGAGACCCAGTACTTC. Translation gives CAWDRQETQYF.

This clonotype was counted once. The V gene is TRBV20-1, the J gene TRBJ2-7; unclear D gene. Germline CDR1 is DFQATT and CDR2 is SNEGSKA (reference sequence). There are 14 residues in the CDR3. Trimming stripped 0 bases from V and 1 base from J, with 10 bases between. The CDR3: CSAREGKGSYEQYF. The CDR3, as DNA: TGCAGTGCTAGAGAAGGGAAGGGTTCCTACGAGCAGTACTTC.

The sample holds a few counts of this clonotype. V and J are TRBV27 and TRBJ1-5; 9 bases map to TRBD1. CDR1 is MNHEY, CDR2 SMNVEV, per germline (reference sequence). V lost 7 bases to trimming and J lost 1 base; unmatched junction nucleotides: 5. The CDR3 has 15 amino acids. The chain's CDR3 is CASKQGALSNQPQHF. The CDR3 bases are TGTGCCAGCAAACAGGGGGCACTGAGCAATCAGCCCCAGCATTTT.

Note on this clonotype: A read error is likely, as this CDR3 ends without the conserved phenylalanine or tryptophan. J is TRBJ2-1 and V is TRBV6-5, with TRBD1 matching over 7 bases. Germline-derived CDR1 and CDR2 are MNHEY and SVGAGI. This CDR3 region has 15 residues. The junction had 7 bases not matched to a gene; V was cut back by 2 bases and J by 6 bases. CDR3 in amino acids: CASSYDRAKGNEQFV. The CDR3 DNA follows: TGTGCCAGCAGTTACGACAGGGCAAAAGGCAATGAGCAGTTCGTC.

The V and J genes are TRBV6-2 or TRBV6-3 and TRBJ1-5; no clear D. The CDR3 has 14 amino acids. In germline, CDR1 is MNHEY, CDR2 SVGEGT. V lost 5 bases and J lost 6, with 14 bases in between. CDR3 sequence reads: CASSPRGYIQPQHF. Here the CDR3 DNA reads TGTGCCAGCAGTCCCAGAGGGTATATTCAGCCCCAGCATTTT.